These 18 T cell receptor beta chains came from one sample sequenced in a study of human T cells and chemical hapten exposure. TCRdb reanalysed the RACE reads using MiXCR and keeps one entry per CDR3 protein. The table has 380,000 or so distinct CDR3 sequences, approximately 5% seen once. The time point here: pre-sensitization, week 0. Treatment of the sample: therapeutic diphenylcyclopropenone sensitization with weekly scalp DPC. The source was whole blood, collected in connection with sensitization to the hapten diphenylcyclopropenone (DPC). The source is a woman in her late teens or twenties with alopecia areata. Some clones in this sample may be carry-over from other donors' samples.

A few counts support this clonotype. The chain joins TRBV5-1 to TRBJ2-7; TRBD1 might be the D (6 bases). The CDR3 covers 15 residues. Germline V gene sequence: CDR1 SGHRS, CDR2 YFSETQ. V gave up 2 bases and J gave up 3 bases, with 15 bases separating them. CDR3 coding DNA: TGCGCCAGCAGCTTCATGTCAGGGACATTCTACGAGCAGTACTTC. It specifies CASSFMSGTFYEQYF.

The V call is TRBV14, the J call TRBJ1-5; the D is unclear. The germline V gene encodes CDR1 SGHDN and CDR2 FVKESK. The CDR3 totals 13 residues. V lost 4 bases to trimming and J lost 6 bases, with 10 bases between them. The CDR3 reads CASSLKRRQPQHF. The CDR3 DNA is TGTGCCAGCAGCCTAAAGCGGCGTCAGCCCCAGCATTTT.

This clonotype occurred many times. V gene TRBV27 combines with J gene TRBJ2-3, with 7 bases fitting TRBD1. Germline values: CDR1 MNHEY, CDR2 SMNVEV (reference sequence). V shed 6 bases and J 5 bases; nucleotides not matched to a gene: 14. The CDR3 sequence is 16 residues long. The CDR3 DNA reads TGTGCCAGCAGCGTACTATCCACAGGGGCTATAGATACGCAGTATTTT. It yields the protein CASSVLSTGAIDTQYF.

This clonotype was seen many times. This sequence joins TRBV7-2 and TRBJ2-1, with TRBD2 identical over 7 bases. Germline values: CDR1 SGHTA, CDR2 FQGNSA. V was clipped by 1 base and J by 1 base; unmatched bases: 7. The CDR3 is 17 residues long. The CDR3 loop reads CASSLERAGLSYNEQFF. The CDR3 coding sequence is TGTGCCAGCAGCTTAGAGCGAGCGGGGCTTTCCTACAATGAGCAGTTCTTC.

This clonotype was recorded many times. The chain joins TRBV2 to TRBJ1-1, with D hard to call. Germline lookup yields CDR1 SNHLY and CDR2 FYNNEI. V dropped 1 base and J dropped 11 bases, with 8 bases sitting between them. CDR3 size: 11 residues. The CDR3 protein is CASSEEITAFF. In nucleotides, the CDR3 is TGTGCCAGCAGTGAAGAAATTACGGCTTTCTTT.

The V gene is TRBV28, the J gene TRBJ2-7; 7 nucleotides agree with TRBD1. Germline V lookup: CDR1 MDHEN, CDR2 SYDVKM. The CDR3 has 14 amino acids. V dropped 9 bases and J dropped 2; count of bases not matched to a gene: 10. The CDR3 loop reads CASLPDREPYEQYF. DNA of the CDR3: TGTGCCAGTCTACCCGACAGGGAACCCTACGAGCAGTACTTC.

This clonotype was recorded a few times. CDR3 nucleotides: TGTGCCAGCAGCGGACTAGCGGGCCTGGCAGATACGCAGTATTTT. Its protein product is CASSGLAGLADTQYF. The gene calls are TRBV6-2 or TRBV6-3 and TRBJ2-3; 11 bases are a match to TRBD2. Germline-derived CDR1 and CDR2 are MNHEY and SVGEGT. This CDR3 comprises 15 residues. J gave up 4 bases and V 6 bases, and 6 bases lay outside the gene matches.

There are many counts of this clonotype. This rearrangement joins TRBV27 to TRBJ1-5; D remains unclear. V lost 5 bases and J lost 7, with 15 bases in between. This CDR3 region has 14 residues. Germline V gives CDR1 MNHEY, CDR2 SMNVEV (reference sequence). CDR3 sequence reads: CASSLTNKGQPQHF. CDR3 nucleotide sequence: TGTGCCAGCAGTCTGACCAACAAGGGACAGCCCCAGCATTTT.

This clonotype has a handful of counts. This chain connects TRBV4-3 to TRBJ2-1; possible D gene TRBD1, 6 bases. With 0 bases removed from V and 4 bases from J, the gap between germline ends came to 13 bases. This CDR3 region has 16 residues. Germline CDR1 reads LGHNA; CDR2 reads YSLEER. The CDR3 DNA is TGCGCCAGCAGCCAAGAAGGGGGATCCGATTACAATGAGCAGTTCTTC. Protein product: CASSQEGGSDYNEQFF.

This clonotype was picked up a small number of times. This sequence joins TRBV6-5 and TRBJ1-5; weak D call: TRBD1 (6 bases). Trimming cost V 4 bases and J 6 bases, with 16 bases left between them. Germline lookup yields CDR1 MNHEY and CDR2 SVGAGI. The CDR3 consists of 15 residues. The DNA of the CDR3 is TGTGCCAGCAGTTTAGGGGGGCGCGGTGGTCAGCCCCAGCATTTT. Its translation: CASSLGGRGGQPQHF.

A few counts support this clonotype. CDR3 nucleotide sequence: TGTGCCAGCTCACCGGACTTCTCTGGAAACACCATATATTTT. Residues: CASSPDFSGNTIYF. The chain recombines TRBV18 with TRBJ1-3; D unresolved. This CDR3 spans 14 amino acids. Trimming left V 3 bases short and J 0 bases short, with 6 bases between. Germline CDR1 reads KGHSH; CDR2 reads LQKENI. Filled out from reference TRBV18 and TRBJ1-3, the complete variable domain reads NAGVMQNPRHLVRRRGQEARLRCSPMKGHSHVYWYRQLPEEGLKFMVYLQKENIIDESGMPKERFSAEFPKEGPSILRIQQVVRGDSAAYFCASSPDFSGNTIYFGEGSWLTVV.

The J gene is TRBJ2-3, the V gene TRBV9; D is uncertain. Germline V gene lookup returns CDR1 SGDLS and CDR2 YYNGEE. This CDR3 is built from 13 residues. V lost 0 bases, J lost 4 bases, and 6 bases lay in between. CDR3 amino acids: CASSVGTPDTQYF. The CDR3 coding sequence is TGTGCCAGCAGCGTAGGTACCCCAGATACGCAGTATTTT.

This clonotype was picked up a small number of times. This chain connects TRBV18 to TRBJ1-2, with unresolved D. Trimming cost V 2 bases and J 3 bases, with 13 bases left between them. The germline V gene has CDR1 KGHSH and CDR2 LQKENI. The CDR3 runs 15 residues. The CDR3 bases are TGTGCCAGCTCACCAGAATCCCGTGCAGACTATGGCTACACCTTC. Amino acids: CASSPESRADYGYTF.

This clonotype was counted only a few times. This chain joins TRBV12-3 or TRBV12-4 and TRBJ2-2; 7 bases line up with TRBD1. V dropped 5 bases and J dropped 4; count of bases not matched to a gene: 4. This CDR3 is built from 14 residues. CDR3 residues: CASSVGQSTGELFF. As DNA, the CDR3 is TGTGCCAGCAGTGTGGGACAGAGCACCGGGGAGCTGTTTTTT.

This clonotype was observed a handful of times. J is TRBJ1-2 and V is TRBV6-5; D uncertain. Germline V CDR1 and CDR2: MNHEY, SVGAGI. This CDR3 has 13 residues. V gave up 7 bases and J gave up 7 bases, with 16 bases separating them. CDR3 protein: CASMRSQRGGYTF. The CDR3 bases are TGTGCCAGCATGAGGTCCCAACGAGGTGGCTACACCTTC.

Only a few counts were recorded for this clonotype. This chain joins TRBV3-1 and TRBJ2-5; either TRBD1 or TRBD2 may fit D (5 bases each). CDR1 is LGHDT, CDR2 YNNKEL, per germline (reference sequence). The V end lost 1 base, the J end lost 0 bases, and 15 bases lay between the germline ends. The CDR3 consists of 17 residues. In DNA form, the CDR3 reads TGTGCCAGCAGCCAAGTAGGCGGGTCAGGGAACCAAGAGACCCAGTACTTC. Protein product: CASSQVGGSGNQETQYF.

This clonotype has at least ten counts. The CDR3 sequence is CASSEQGGFNEKLFF. CDR3 bases: TGTGCCAGCAGTGAGCAGGGGGGATTCAATGAAAAACTGTTTTTT. V and J are TRBV28 and TRBJ1-4; 7 bases are a match to TRBD1. The J segment lost 5 bases and the V segment lost 5 bases, leaving 8 bases of the junction unmatched. The CDR3 consists of 15 residues. The germline V gene encodes CDR1 MDHEN and CDR2 SYDVKM.

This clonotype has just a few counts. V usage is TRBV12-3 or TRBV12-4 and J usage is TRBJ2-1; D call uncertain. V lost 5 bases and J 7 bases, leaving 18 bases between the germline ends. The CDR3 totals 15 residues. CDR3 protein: CASSNPPRLENEQFF. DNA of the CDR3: TGTGCCAGCAGTAACCCCCCGAGGCTAGAGAATGAGCAGTTCTTC.